What follows describes a single T cell receptor (beta chain). Assay: immunoSEQ multiplex PCR; the TCRdb copy retains only in-frame clones and omits some. The table shows 100,000 or so clones, with roughly nine tenths occurring only once. This specimen comes from a study of OX40 agonist ivuxolimab in advanced cancers. The wider study: From 23 to 79 years was the age range, with a mean of 60 years, and over 80% were male.

This CDR3 has 15 residues. V lost 3 bases, J lost 3 bases, and 14 bases lay in between. Germline CDR1 and CDR2: MRHNA and SNTAGT. The chain employs TRBV6-4 and TRBJ1-1; the D is unclear. Specimen: CD4+ or CD8+ T cells sorted from blood, collected in a trial of the OX40 agonist ivuxolimab. This receptor was taken from an adult with an advanced solid tumor such as melanoma, head and neck, liver or kidney cancer. The CDR3 spells CASSESGSGYTEAFF. The CDR3 coding sequence is TGTGCCAGCAGTGAATCTGGAAGTGGATACACTGAAGCTTTCTTT.